This TCR beta chain was documented in a study of Tregs in tolerant kidney transplant recipients. The CDR3 extends over 13 amino acids. Per germline, CDR1 DFQATT and CDR2 SNEGSKA (reference sequence). Trimming removed 3 bases from V and 6 bases from J, with 13 bases in between. Using immunoSEQ multiplex PCR, the repertoire was profiled, and TCRdb retains in-frame clones only, with some absent. The table lists about 48,000 clones. On this clone: The read terminates 3 residues ahead of where the CDR3 ends, so the germline J gene completes it.

This receptor was identified in a human donor who received a combined kidney and bone marrow transplant. The chain has TRBV20-1 and TRBJ2-3, with D perhaps matching TRBD2 (5 bases). The sample consisted of CD4+ T cells from blood, taken before the transplant. The chain's CDR3 is CSASSARGDTQYF. CDR3 DNA (partial): TGCAGTGCTAGTTCCGCTCGAGGGGATACG.